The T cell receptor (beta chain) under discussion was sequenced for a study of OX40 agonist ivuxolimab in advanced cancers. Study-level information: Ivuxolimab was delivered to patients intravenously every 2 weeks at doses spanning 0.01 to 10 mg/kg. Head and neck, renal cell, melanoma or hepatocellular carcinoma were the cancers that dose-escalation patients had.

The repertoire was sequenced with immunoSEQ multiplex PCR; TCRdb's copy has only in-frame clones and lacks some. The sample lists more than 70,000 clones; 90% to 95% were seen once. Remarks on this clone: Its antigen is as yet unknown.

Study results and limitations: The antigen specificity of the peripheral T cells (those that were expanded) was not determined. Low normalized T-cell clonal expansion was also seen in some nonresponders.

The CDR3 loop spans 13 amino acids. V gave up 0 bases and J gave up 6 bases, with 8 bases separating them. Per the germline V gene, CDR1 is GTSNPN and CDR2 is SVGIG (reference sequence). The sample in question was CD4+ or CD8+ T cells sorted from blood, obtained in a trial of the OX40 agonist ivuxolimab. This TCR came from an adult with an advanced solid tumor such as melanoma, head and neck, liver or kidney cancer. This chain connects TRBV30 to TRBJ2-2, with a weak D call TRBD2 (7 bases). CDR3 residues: CAWSVGGAGELFF. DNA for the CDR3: TGTGCCTGGAGTGTAGGGGGGGCCGGGGAGCTGTTTTTT.